The next 20 T cell receptor beta chains were all read from a single sample in a study of Ad26.COV2.S vaccination and SARS-CoV-2 variants. Sequenced by immunoSEQ multiplex PCR; TCRdb stores in-frame clones only, minus some. The sample includes about 400,000 clones, 89% seen only once; the top ten take 1.5% to 2%. Regarding treatment: about 20 received Ad26.COV2.S at low or high dose, single or two shots; about 5 received placebo; per-sample allocation not given. Samples were taken on day 63 after the first vaccine or placebo injection. Here the sequenced sample was peripheral blood, taken in a trial of Ad26.COV2.S vaccine versus placebo. The receptors stem from a person aged 18-65 years who received the Ad26.COV2.S COVID-19 vaccine or a placebo.

The rearrangement joins TRBV19 to TRBJ1-6; maybe TRBD1 (5 bases). Trimming stripped 2 bases from V and 8 bases from J, with 16 bases between. Germline V gene sequence: CDR1 LNHDA, CDR2 SQIVND (reference sequence). The CDR3 length is 16 residues. CDR3 in DNA: TGTGCCAGTAGTATAAAAACGGGGCCTGGGGATTCACCCCTCCACTTT. It specifies CASSIKTGPGDSPLHF.

The rearrangement joins TRBV7-2 to TRBJ2-7; the D gene could be TRBD1 or TRBD2 (5 bases each). CDR1 and CDR2 (germline): SGHTA, FQGNSA. Trimming took 1 base from V and 1 from J, leaving 11 bases between them. This CDR3 has 15 residues. The CDR3 region is CASSLVGGFSYEQYF. The CDR3 region has the DNA TGTGCCAGCAGCTTAGTTGGGGGTTTTTCCTACGAGCAGTACTTC. Using reference TRBV7-2 and TRBJ2-7 for the parts outside the CDR3, the full variable domain is GAGVSQSPSNKVTEKGKDVELRCDPISGHTALYWYRQSLGQGLEFLIYFQGNSAPDKSGLPSDRFSAERTGGSVSTLTIQRTQQEDSAVYLCASSLVGGFSYEQYFGPGTRLTVT.

The V call is TRBV2, the J call TRBJ2-1; TRBD2 matches 7 bases. Unmatched junction bases numbered 9, after V lost 6 bases and J lost 4 bases. Per germline, CDR1 SNHLY and CDR2 FYNNEI. This CDR3 spans 15 amino acids. Here the CDR3 reads CASRGRLAEYNEQFF. CDR3 sequence (DNA): TGTGCCAGCAGAGGGAGGCTAGCGGAATACAATGAGCAGTTCTTC.

The genes are TRBV3-1 (or the pseudogene TRBV3-2) and TRBJ2-1; D gene uncertain. The length of the CDR3 is 13 residues. The germline V gene has CDR1 LGHDT and CDR2 YNNKEL (reference sequence). V was trimmed by 3 bases and J by 6 bases, leaving 9 bases between them. The CDR3 is CASSQLGGNEQFF. CDR3 DNA sequence: TGTGCCAGCAGCCAGCTTGGCGGCAATGAGCAGTTCTTC.

The chain links TRBV6-5 to TRBJ2-5, with TRBD1 identical over 7 bases. Germline V lookup: CDR1 MNHEY, CDR2 SVGAGI. The V segment lost 6 bases and the J segment 3 bases; nucleotides outside the gene matches: 4. This CDR3 contains 13 residues. The CDR3 coding sequence is TGTGCCAGCAGGGGACAGATAAAAGAGACCCAGTACTTC. Translating it yields CASRGQIKETQYF.

The chain employs TRBV5-4 and TRBJ2-1; 11 nucleotides line up with TRBD2. Trimming took 1 base from V and 4 from J; bases not matched to a gene: 4. This CDR3 spans 16 amino acids. Germline CDR1 reads SGHNT; CDR2 reads YYREEE (reference sequence). CDR3 sequence: CASSLTSGRGYNEQFF. In DNA, the CDR3 is TGTGCCAGCAGCTTGACTAGCGGGAGAGGATACAATGAGCAGTTCTTC.

This rearrangement joins TRBV7-9 to TRBJ1-6; TRBD1 matches at 7 bases. The CDR3 loop spans 16 amino acids. After removal of 4 bases from V and 4 bases from J, the junction contained 7 bases not matched to a gene. In germline, CDR1 is SEHNR, CDR2 FQNEAQ (reference sequence). In nucleotides, the CDR3 is TGTGCCAGCAGCTCACTCGGGACAGCGTATAATTCACCCCTCCACTTT. It encodes CASSSLGTAYNSPLHF.

The chain uses TRBV12-2 and TRBJ1-1. TRBV12-2 is flagged as a pseudogene. This CDR3 has 17 amino acids. The CDR3 DNA sequence: TGTGCAAGTCGCTTAAATACAGCAAGTGGGGGAGACACTGAAGCTTTCTTT. Protein: CASRLNTASGGDTEAFF.

This clone came up once. J is TRBJ2-5 and V is TRBV25-1; 14 nucleotides align to TRBD2. The CDR3 is 15 residues long. The junction had 6 bases not matched to a gene; V was cut back by 8 bases and J by 4 bases. Germline CDR1 MGHDK, CDR2 SYGVNS. Here the CDR3 reads CASGAGLAGAETQYF. The CDR3 DNA is TGTGCCAGCGGGGCGGGACTAGCGGGAGCAGAGACCCAGTACTTC.

This chain connects TRBV29-1 to TRBJ2-3; D gene uncertain. This CDR3 is 12 amino acids long. Per germline, CDR1 SQVTM and CDR2 ANQGSEA. Trimming took off 4 bases at V and 5 bases at J, with 10 bases between the two ends. The CDR3 DNA is TGCAGCGTTGCCTGGGCAAAAGATACGCAGTATTTT. This translates into CSVAWAKDTQYF.

Comments on this clone: The same CDR3 arises from other DNA sequences in this sample as well. The V and J genes are TRBV20-1 and TRBJ2-5; D gene uncertain. V was shortened by 0 bases and J by 2 bases, with 1 base between the two germline ends. Germline CDR1 is DFQATT and CDR2 is SNEGSKA (reference sequence). This CDR3 has 11 amino acids. CDR3 sequence reads: CSARDQETQYF. The CDR3 nucleotides are TGCAGTGCTAGAGATCAAGAGACCCAGTACTTC.

This rearrangement joins TRBV14 to TRBJ2-1, with a tentative D call TRBD2 (5 bases). The V and J ends lost 1 base and 6 bases respectively, with 10 bases between them. Germline V gives CDR1 SGHDN, CDR2 FVKESK. CDR3 length equals 14 residues. CDR3 amino acids: CASSQVRLSNEQFF. CDR3 in DNA: TGTGCCAGCAGCCAAGTACGACTAAGCAATGAGCAGTTCTTC.

The CDR3 sequence: CAIRNGQGRGSDIQYF. For the CDR3, the DNA is TGTGCCATCAGAAACGGACAGGGGAGAGGTTCAGACATTCAGTACTTC. J is TRBJ2-4 and V is TRBV10-3, with 9 bases aligning to TRBD1. J lost 8 bases, V lost 6 bases, and 14 bases had no gene match. Germline V CDR1 and CDR2: ENHRY, SYGVKD. CDR3 length: 16 amino acids.

J is TRBJ1-2 and V is TRBV28; D is unresolved. V shed 1 base and J shed 4 bases, with 7 bases lying between them. Per germline, CDR1 MDHEN and CDR2 SYDVKM. The length of the CDR3 is 13 residues. The CDR3: CASSLFRFYGYTF. The CDR3 DNA reads as TGTGCCAGCAGTTTATTTCGCTTCTATGGCTACACCTTC.

The chain combines TRBV12-5 with TRBJ1-4, with D possibly TRBD1 on 6 matching bases. This CDR3 is 15 amino acids long. Germline V gene data show CDR1 as LGHNT and CDR2 as FRNRAP. Trimming shortened V by 9 bases and J by 0 bases, and 14 bases separated the two germline ends. CDR3 sequence (DNA): TGTGCTAGCGCCCAAAGGACAGCAACTAATGAAAAACTGTTTTTT. Amino acids: CASAQRTATNEKLFF.

This sequence joins TRBV15 and TRBJ1-5; D unclear. V lost 0 bases to trimming and J lost 0 bases, with 12 bases between them. From germline, CDR1 is LNHNV and CDR2 YYDKDF (reference sequence). CDR3 length equals 17 residues. The CDR3 nucleotides are TGTGCCACCAGCAGAGATTCTTCTTGGAGTAGCAATCAGCCCCAGCATTTT. It encodes CATSRDSSWSSNQPQHF.

V gene TRBV19 combines with J gene TRBJ1-6; 8 bases map to TRBD1. CDR1 and CDR2 (germline): LNHDA, SQIVND (reference sequence). The CDR3 sequence is 13 residues long. V lost 7 bases, J lost 9 bases, and 5 bases stayed unmatched. CDR3 region: CASKTGVGSPLHF. The CDR3 DNA reads TGTGCCAGTAAGACAGGGGTTGGTTCACCCCTCCACTTT.

V gene TRBV7-9 combines with J gene TRBJ1-4; D is possibly TRBD1 (5 bases). There are 14 residues in the CDR3. Trimming stripped 5 bases from V and 0 bases from J, with 7 bases between. In germline, CDR1 is SEHNR, CDR2 FQNEAQ (reference sequence). The CDR3 protein is CASSPRATNEKLFF. Here the CDR3 DNA reads TGTGCCAGCAGCCCCAGGGCAACTAATGAAAAACTGTTTTTT.

The chain links TRBV12-3 or TRBV12-4 to TRBJ1-1, with D unclear. Between the trimmed V and J ends, which lost 7 bases and 3 bases, there was a span of 9 bases. CDR3 size: 12 residues. CDR3 nucleotides: TGTGCCAGCAAGGCCGGGCACACTGAAGCTTTCTTT. Translated, it gives CASKAGHTEAFF.

The rearrangement joins TRBV10-3 to TRBJ2-1, with D possibly matching TRBD2 (7 bases). This CDR3 is 16 amino acids long. Trimming left V 3 bases short and J 3 bases short, with 15 bases between. In germline, CDR1 is ENHRY, CDR2 SYGVKD. CDR3 in DNA: TGTGCCATCAGTGACAGGGGCGGGAGTAACTACAATGAGCAGTTCTTC. It encodes CAISDRGGSNYNEQFF.